Below, 4 T cell receptor beta chains from the same sample are listed, as sequenced in a study of T cells in Graves' hyperthyroidism and ophthalmopathy. Authors of the study amplified TCR beta CDR3 regions from RNA transcripts. The TCR CDR3 was amplified in a first-round RT-PCR using the HTBI primer set. One entry per CDR3 protein results from TCRdb running MiXCR on the multiplex PCR reads. Of about 260,000 distinct CDR3 sequences in the sample, about 20% are singletons; the top ten hold about 60%. What was sequenced was blood. The receptors here all came from a man aged 30 to 45 with Graves' ophthalmopathy.

This clonotype showed up just once. The chain uses TRBV11-2 and TRBJ2-7, with D perhaps matching TRBD1 or TRBD2 (6 bases each). The germline CDR1 and CDR2 sequences are SGHAT and FQNNGV. This CDR3 is 17 amino acids long. Trimming shortened V by 6 bases and J by 1 base, and 22 bases separated the two germline ends. Here the CDR3 reads CASREAGGRASSYEQYF. The CDR3 DNA reads as TGTGCCAGCAGGGAAGCTGGGGGGCGGGCTTCATCCTACGAGCAGTACTTC.

As to this clonotype: Mismatch with germline at one junction end may stem from a read error. The J gene is TRBJ2-5, the V gene TRBV30; D not resolved. Germline V gene sequence: CDR1 GTSNPN, CDR2 SVGIG (reference sequence). This CDR3 is built from 12 residues. This chain's CDR3 is CASSALGKTQYF. DNA for the CDR3: TGTGCCTCGAGTGCTTTGGGAAAGACCCAGTACTTC. Full variable domain (missing parts from reference TRBV30 and TRBJ2-5): SQTIHQWPATLVQPVGSPLSLECTVEGTSNPNLYWYRQAAGRGLQLLFYSVGIGQISSEVPQNLSASRPQDRQFILSSKKLLLSDSGFYLCASSALGKTQYFGPGTRLLVL.

The CDR3 DNA sequence: TGTGCCAGCGGGGAGCGGGAGGGTCGAGAGCAGTTCTTC. Translated: CASGEREGREQFF. This sequence joins TRBV7-8 and TRBJ2-1; 10 bases fit TRBD2. Germline V lookup: CDR1 SGHVS, CDR2 FQNEAQ. The J segment lost 10 bases and the V segment lost 8 bases, leaving 8 bases of the junction unmatched. CDR3 size: 13 residues.

This clonotype was counted at least ten times. V gene TRBV28 combines with J gene TRBJ2-5, with D hard to call. V lost 3 bases, J lost 5 bases, and 22 bases lay in between. The CDR3 has 17 residues. From germline, CDR1 is MDHEN and CDR2 SYDVKM. The CDR3 nucleotides read TGTGCCAGCAGTTTCCCTCGCTCCGGGCCTACCGGGGAGACCCAGTACTTC. Protein: CASSFPRSGPTGETQYF.